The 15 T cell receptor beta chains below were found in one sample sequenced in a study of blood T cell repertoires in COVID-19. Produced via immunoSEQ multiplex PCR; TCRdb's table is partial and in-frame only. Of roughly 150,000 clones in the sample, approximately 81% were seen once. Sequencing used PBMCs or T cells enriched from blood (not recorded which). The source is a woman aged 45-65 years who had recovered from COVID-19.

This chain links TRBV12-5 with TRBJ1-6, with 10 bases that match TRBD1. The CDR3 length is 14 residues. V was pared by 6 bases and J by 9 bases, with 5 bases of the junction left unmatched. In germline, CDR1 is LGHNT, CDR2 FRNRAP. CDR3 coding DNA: TGTGCTAGTGGATCCGGGACAGGGGCTTCACCCCTCCACTTT. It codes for CASGSGTGASPLHF.

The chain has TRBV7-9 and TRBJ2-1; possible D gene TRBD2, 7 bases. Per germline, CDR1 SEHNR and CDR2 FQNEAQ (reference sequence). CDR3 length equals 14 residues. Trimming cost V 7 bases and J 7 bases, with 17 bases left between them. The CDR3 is CASILGGLQNEQFF. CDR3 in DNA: TGTGCCAGCATCTTGGGGGGGCTACAAAATGAGCAGTTCTTC.

CDR3 in amino acids: CASSITGTGSAGNTIYF. The CDR3 bases are TGCGCCAGCAGCATTACCGGGACAGGGTCCGCTGGAAACACCATATATTTT. The chain uses TRBV4-3 and TRBJ1-3; TRBD1 matches 9 bases. Germline assignment: CDR1 LGHNA and CDR2 YSLEER. The CDR3 contains 17 residues. Trimming took 5 bases from V and 2 from J; bases not matched to a gene: 10.

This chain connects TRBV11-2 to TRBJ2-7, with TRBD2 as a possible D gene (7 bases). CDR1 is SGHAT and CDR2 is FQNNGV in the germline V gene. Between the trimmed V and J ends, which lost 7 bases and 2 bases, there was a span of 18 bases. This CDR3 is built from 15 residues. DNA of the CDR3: TGTGCCAGCAACAAGGGGGGGAACTCCGCCTACGAGCAGTACTTC. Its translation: CASNKGGNSAYEQYF.

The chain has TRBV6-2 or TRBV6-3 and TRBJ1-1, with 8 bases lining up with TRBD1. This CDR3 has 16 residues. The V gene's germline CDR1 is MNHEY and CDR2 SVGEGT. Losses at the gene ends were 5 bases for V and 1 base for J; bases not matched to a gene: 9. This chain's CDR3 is CASSQVTGTGNTEAFF. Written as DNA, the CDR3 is TGTGCCAGCAGTCAGGTGACGGGGACAGGGAACACTGAAGCTTTCTTT.

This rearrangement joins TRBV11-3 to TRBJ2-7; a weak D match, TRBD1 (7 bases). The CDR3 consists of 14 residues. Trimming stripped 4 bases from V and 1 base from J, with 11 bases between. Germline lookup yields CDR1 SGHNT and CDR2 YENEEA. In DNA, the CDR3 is TGTGCCAGCAGCTCACAGGGGAGGTCCTACGAGCAGTACTTC. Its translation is CASSSQGRSYEQYF.

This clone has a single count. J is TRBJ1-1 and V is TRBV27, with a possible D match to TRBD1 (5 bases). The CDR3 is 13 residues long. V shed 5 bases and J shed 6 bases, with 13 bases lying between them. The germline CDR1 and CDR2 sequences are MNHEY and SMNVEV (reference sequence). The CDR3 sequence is CASSSQGSAEAFF. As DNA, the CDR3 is TGTGCCAGCAGTAGCCAGGGATCTGCTGAAGCTTTCTTT.

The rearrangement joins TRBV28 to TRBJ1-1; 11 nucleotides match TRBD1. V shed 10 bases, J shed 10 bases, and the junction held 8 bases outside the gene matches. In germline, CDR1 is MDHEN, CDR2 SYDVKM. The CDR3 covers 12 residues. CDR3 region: CATGTGGLRAFF. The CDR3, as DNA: TGTGCCACCGGGACAGGGGGACTCCGAGCTTTCTTT.

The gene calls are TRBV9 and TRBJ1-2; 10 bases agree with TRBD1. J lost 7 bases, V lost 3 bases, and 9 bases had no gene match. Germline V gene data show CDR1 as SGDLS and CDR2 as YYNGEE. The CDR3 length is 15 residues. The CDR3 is CASSEPRDRGAGYTF. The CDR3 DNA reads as TGTGCCAGCAGCGAACCCCGGGACAGGGGTGCTGGCTACACCTTC.

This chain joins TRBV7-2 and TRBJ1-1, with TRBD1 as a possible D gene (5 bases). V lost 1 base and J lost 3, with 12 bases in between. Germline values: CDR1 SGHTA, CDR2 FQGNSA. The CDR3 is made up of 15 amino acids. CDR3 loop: CASSLVQGKDTEAFF. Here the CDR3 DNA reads TGTGCCAGCAGCTTAGTGCAGGGTAAGGACACTGAAGCTTTCTTT.

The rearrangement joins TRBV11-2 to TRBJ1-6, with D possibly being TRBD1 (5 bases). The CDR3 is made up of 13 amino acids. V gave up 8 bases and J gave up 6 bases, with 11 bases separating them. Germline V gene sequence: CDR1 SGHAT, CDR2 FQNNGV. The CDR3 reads CASGAHFNSPLHF. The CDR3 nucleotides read TGTGCCAGCGGGGCACATTTTAATTCACCCCTCCACTTT.

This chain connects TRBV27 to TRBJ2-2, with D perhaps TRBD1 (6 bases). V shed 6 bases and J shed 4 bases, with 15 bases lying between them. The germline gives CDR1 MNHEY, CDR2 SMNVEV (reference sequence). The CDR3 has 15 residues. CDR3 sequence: CASSPRQVGTGELFF. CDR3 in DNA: TGTGCCAGCAGCCCCCGACAGGTAGGCACCGGGGAGCTGTTTTTT.

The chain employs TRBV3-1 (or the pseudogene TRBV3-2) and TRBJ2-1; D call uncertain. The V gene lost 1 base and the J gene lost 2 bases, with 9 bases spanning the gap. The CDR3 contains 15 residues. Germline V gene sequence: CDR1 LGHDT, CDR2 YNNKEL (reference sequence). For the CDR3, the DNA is TGTGCCAGCAGCCAAGGTTTCCCGGCCTACAATGAGCAGTTCTTC. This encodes CASSQGFPAYNEQFF.

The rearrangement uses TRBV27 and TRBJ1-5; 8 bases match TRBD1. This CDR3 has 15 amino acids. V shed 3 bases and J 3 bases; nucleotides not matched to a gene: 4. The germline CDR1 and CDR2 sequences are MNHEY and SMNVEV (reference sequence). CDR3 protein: CASSLNRGYNQPQHF. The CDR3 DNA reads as TGTGCCAGCAGTTTGAACAGGGGGTACAATCAGCCCCAGCATTTT.

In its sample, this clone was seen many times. The CDR3 loop reads CASSQGARTGRGYTF. The CDR3 region has the DNA TGTGCCAGCAGCCAAGGGGCAAGGACAGGGAGAGGCTACACCTTC. The chain combines TRBV3-1 (or the pseudogene TRBV3-2) with TRBJ1-2; the match to TRBD1 covers 8 bases. V lost 1 base to trimming and J lost 8 bases; unmatched junction nucleotides: 9. There are 15 residues in the CDR3. Germline values: CDR1 LGHDT, CDR2 YNNKEL (reference sequence).